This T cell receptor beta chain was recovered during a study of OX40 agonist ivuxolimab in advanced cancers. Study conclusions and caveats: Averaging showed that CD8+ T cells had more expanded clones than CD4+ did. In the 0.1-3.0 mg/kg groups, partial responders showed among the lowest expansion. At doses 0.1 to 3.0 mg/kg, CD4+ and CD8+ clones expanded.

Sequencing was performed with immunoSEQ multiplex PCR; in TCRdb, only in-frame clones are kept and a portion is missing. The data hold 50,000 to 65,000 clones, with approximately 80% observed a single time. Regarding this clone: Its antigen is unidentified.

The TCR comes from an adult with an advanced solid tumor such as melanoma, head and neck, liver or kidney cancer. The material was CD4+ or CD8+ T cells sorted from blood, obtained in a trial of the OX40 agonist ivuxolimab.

CDR3 loop: CASSIKERGTEAFF. In nucleotides, the CDR3 is TGTGCCAGCAGTATAAAGGAACGGGGGACTGAAGCTTTCTTT. The genes are TRBV2 and TRBJ1-1, with D possibly TRBD1 on 5 matching bases. The CDR3 loop spans 14 amino acids. CDR1 and CDR2 (germline): SNHLY, FYNNEI. V lost 5 bases, J lost 5 bases, and 15 bases lay in between.